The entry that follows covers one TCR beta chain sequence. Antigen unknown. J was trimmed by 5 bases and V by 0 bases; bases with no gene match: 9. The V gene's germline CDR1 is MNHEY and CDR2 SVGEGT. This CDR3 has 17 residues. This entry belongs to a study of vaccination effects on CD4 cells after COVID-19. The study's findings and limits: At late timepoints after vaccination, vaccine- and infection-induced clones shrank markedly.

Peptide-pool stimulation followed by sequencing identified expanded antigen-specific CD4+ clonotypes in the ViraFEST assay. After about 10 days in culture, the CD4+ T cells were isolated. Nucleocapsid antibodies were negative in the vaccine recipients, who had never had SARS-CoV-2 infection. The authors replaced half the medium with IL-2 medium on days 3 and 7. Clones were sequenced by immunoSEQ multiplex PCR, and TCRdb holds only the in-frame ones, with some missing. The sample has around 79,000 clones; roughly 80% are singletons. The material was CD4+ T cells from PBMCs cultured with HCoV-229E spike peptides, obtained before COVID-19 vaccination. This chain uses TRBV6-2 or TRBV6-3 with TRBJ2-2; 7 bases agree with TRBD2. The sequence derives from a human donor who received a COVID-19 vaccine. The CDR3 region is CASSYSFSSGATGELFF. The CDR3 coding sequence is TGTGCCAGCAGTTACTCGTTCTCCAGCGGGGCAACCGGGGAGCTGTTTTTT.